This record looks at one T cell receptor beta chain sequence and its context. CDR3 length: 15 amino acids. Germline V gene lookup returns CDR1 SGHTA and CDR2 FQGTGA. V was clipped by 2 bases and J by 1 base; unmatched bases: 0. These data belong to a study of OX40 agonist ivuxolimab in advanced cancers. Study context: Hepatocellular carcinoma, melanoma, renal cell or head and neck cancer was diagnosed in the dose-escalation patients.

Clones were sequenced by immunoSEQ multiplex PCR, and TCRdb holds only the in-frame ones, with some missing. This table has roughly 77,000 clones, 92% appearing once. The specimen was CD4+ or CD8+ T cells sorted from blood, collected in a trial of the OX40 agonist ivuxolimab. The receptor comes from an adult with an advanced solid tumor such as melanoma, head and neck, liver or kidney cancer. The chain is built from TRBV7-3 and TRBJ2-1, with 9 bases identical to TRBD1. The CDR3 is CASSLGTGSYNEQFF. CDR3 sequence (DNA): TGTGCCAGCAGCTTAGGGACAGGGTCCTACAATGAGCAGTTCTTC.